This T cell receptor beta chain was sequenced for a study of PD-1 blockade in classical Hodgkin lymphoma (dated by TCRdb to the early 2020s). Regarding the complete study: Nivolumab dosing was 3 mg/kg intravenously every 2 weeks, continuing until either disease progression or unacceptable toxicity. The study used TCR beta sequencing and CyTOF to define a peripheral blood immune signature of response to PD-1 blockade in classical Hodgkin lymphoma.

This clone was counted once. Its specific antigen is unknown. Per-base quality was not reported, and no clone a single base away is much larger than it. The full study reports these points: Diversity was lower in patients who began nivolumab less than 1 year after ASCT, so these patients were left out of later analyses to avoid confounding by immune reconstitution. The study covered only a single clinical trial cohort, and the causes of the repertoire differences, possibly disease activity or prior therapy, were still not defined. Baseline TCR diversity was reported to be lower in newly diagnosed patients than in healthy donors, and even lower in relapsed/refractory patients. CD4+ but not CD8+ TCR diversity rose significantly by C4D1 (p=0.0027 vs p=0.16), most apparent in complete responders (p=0.02). Baseline diversity similar to that of newly diagnosed patients was observed in trial patients achieving complete response, whereas significantly lower diversity was observed in partial responders and progressors.

Reading the label with the study, this specimen's time point is: cycle 1 day 1 (C1D1), immediately before nivolumab initiation. All trial patients had relapsed after autologous stem cell transplantation, with cohorts A, B and C differing in prior brentuximab vedotin exposure. A total of 50 to 70 patients with relapsed/refractory classical Hodgkin lymphoma made up the trial cohort, and each patient's best overall response was complete response, partial response or progressive disease. Single-agent nivolumab was administered to trial patients in the multi-cohort phase II CheckMate 205 trial. An independent review committee assessed best overall response by applying the 2007 International Working Group response criteria. Trial PBMCs were collected just before the start of nivolumab (C1D1) and during therapy at cycle 2 day 1 and cycle 4 day 1. Peripheral blood was collected in 8 mL Vacutainer Cell Preparation Tubes, from which PBMCs were isolated by centrifugation and then cryopreserved.

The Qiagen DNeasy kit was used to extract genomic DNA both from unsorted PBMCs and from the negatively selected CD4+ and CD8+ fractions. TCR beta CDR3 regions were subjected to amplification by immunoSEQ multiplex PCR with primers that anneal to V and J segments. A synthetic immune receptor repertoire was used to minimize amplification bias, and remaining bias was computationally removed after sequencing. The original methods were these. Custom Python scripts were used to quantify repertoire diversity as the Shannon entropy index. Unsorted, CD4+ and CD8+ repertoires were analyzed separately, except for combined analyses in which CD4+ and CD8+ sequences were merged in silico. Clonal expansion was defined as at least a 2-fold frequency increase after treatment relative to C1D1, with a pseudocount of 0.5 for undetected baseline clones. Singleton clones were defined as clones with 0 or 1 copy at C1D1, and non-singleton clones were defined as clones with 2 or more copies. Clones expanded in unsorted samples were assigned a CD4+, CD8+ or unknown annotation through matching of protein sequences in sorted samples from the same patient. Diversity changes from C1D1 to C4D1 were tested in paired samples using Wilcoxon tests. TCRdb limited this immuneACCESS table to in-frame rearrangements with V and J called. A share of clones is missing; checked studies link under half to unresolved V genes, and the rest is unexplained. V and J calls and clone size are those listed in that table; D and trimming were worked out from the DNA. This sample holds 45,000 to 55,000 clones; roughly 80% were observed only once. Together, the top ten hold 16% of the sample.

CDR1 SGHNT and CDR2 YENEEA were looked up in the germline V gene. The CDR3 goes from the cysteine to the phenylalanine over 14 residues. Only the CDR3 region is kept as DNA, spanning 42 bases read in frame from base 1. Trimming costs V 5 bases and J 6 bases, and their ends lie 14 bases apart. This TCR derives from a human donor with classical Hodgkin lymphoma. The V gene is TRBV11-3 and the J gene is TRBJ2-1; the D segment cannot be called with confidence. The sequencing here drew on peripheral blood mononuclear cells (PBMCs), taken at baseline. The sequenced DNA: TGTGCCAGCAGCCCGATACCGACTGGCAATGAGCAGTTCTTC. It translates to CASSPIPTGNEQFF.